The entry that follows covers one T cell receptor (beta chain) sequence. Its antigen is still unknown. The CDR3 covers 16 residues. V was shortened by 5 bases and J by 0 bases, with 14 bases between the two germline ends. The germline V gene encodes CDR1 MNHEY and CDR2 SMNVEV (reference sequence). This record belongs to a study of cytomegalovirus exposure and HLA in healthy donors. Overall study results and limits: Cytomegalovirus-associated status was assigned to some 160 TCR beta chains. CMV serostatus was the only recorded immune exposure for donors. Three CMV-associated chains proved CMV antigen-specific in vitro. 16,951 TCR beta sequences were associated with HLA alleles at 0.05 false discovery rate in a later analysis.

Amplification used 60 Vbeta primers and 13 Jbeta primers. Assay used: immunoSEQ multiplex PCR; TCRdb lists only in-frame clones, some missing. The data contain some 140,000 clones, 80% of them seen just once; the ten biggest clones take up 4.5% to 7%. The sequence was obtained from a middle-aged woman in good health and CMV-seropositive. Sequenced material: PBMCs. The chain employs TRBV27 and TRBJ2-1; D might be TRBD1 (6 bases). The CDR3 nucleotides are TGTGCCAGCAGTCCGACAGGTGGAAGCTCCTACAATGAGCAGTTCTTC. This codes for CASSPTGGSSYNEQFF.